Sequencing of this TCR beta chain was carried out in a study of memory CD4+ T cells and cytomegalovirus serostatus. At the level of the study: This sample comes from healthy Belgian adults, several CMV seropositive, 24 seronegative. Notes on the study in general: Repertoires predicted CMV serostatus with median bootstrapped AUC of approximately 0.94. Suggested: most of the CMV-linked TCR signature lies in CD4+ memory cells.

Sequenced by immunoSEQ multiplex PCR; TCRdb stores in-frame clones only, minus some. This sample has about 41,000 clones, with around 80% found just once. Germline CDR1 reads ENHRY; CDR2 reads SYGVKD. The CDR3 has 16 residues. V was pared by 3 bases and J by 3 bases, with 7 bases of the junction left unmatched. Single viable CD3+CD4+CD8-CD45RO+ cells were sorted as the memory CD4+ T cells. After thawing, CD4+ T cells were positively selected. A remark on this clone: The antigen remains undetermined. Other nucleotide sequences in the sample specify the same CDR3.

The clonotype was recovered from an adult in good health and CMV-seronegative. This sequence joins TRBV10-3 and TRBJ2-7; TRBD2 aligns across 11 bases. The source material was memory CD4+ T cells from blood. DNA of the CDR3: TGTGCCATCAGTGACCAGACTAGCGGGAAATTCTACGAGCAGTACTTC. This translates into CAISDQTSGKFYEQYF.